The text below deals with one T cell receptor beta chain. What it recognizes is unknown. This entry comes from a study of cytomegalovirus exposure and HLA in healthy donors. Findings and caveats of the study: Another analysis was done later, and it associated 16,951 TCR beta sequences with HLA alleles at 0.05 false discovery rate.

Per germline, CDR1 SQVTM and CDR2 ANQGSEA. J gave up 5 bases and V 6 bases, and 4 bases lay outside the gene matches. The CDR3 spans 15 residues. Among the donors, all were healthy bone marrow donors. The primer mix had 60 Vbeta and 13 Jbeta primers. Method: immunoSEQ multiplex PCR; TCRdb's copy keeps in-frame clones and lacks some. This sample's table reports 60,000 to 70,000 clones. Sequenced: PBMCs. The TCR sequence derives from a man younger than 40 in good health and CMV-seropositive. The V gene is TRBV29-1, the J gene TRBJ2-1; TRBD2 matches at 16 bases. The CDR3 region has the DNA TGCAGCGTCGGGACTAGCGGGGGGGTAGACAATGAGCAGTTCTTC. It specifies CSVGTSGGVDNEQFF.